This T cell receptor (beta chain) was recorded in a study of cytomegalovirus exposure and HLA in healthy donors. Looking at the study overall: One earlier analysis, a look at 180 million or so T cells, found around 110 million unique TCR beta sequences.

Whole-study findings and limits: High specificity and sensitivity for cytomegalovirus status were reported for the classifier. In a later analysis, parvovirus B19, influenza, CMV and Epstein-Barr virus appeared linked to several top co-occurrence clusters.

The J segment lost 7 bases and the V segment lost 3 bases, leaving 8 bases of the junction unmatched. The CDR3 is 14 residues long. CDR1 is MNHEY, CDR2 SMNVEV, per germline (reference sequence). About this clone: The antigen is undetermined.

The donors were healthy bone marrow donors. Use of 60 Vbeta and 13 Jbeta primers characterized the PCR. The repertoire was sequenced with immunoSEQ multiplex PCR; TCRdb's copy has only in-frame clones and lacks some. The sample lists around 30,000 clones, 80% to 90% occurring once. The chain is built from TRBV27 and TRBJ2-7; 8 positions agree with TRBD1. This receptor was identified in a boy between 10 and 17 years old in good health and CMV-seronegative. Sequenced: PBMCs. The CDR3, as DNA: TGTGCCAGCAGTTTGGGGCAGGGGGCGAAGGAGCAGTACTTC. Encoded protein: CASSLGQGAKEQYF.